The 13 T cell receptor beta chains reported below all come from one sample, sequenced in a study of radiation and T cells in renal cell carcinoma. As to time point: blood 2 weeks post-SBRT. Treatment given: 15 Gy SBRT to primary tumor, nephrectomy 4 weeks later. Clones were sequenced by immunoSEQ multiplex PCR, and TCRdb holds only the in-frame ones, with some missing. The table has around 130,000 clones, around 89% seen once. The sequences come from blood, collected from a patient whose treatment included radiotherapy and nephrectomy. Every receptor here comes from a woman aged 70-85 years with renal cell carcinoma.

The rearrangement links TRBV29-1 to TRBJ1-4, with TRBD1 as a possible D gene (6 bases). This CDR3 contains 14 residues. The V end lost 5 bases, the J end lost 0 bases, and 10 bases lay between the germline ends. Germline V CDR1 and CDR2: SQVTM, ANQGSEA. The CDR3 DNA is TGCAGCGTTAGGACAGATGCAACTAATGAAAAACTGTTTTTT. It specifies CSVRTDATNEKLFF.

This clone was found a few times. This rearrangement joins TRBV2 to TRBJ1-2, with D possibly TRBD1 on 5 matching bases. The CDR3 contains 16 residues. V was pared by 3 bases and J by 3 bases, with 17 bases between. The germline V gene has CDR1 SNHLY and CDR2 FYNNEI. The CDR3 sequence is CASSDRIAGGYYGYTF. Written as DNA, the CDR3 is TGTGCCAGCAGTGATCGAATAGCGGGGGGTTACTATGGCTACACCTTC.

By sample share, this clone is medium-sized (0.01 to 0.1%). This chain links TRBV6-1 with TRBJ1-1; no reliable D call. CDR3 length: 11 amino acids. The V gene lost 2 bases and the J gene lost 2 bases, with 0 bases spanning the gap. Germline V gene data show CDR1 as MNHNS and CDR2 as SASEGT. The CDR3 sequence: CASSENTEAFF. In nucleotides, the CDR3 is TGTGCCAGCAGTGAAAACACTGAAGCTTTCTTT.

This clone was detected a few times. The chain recombines TRBV6-1 with TRBJ2-7; D unclear. Trimming shortened V by 0 bases and J by 3 bases, and 12 bases separated the two germline ends. There are 15 residues in the CDR3. CDR1 MNHNS and CDR2 SASEGT come from the germline V gene. CDR3 sequence reads: CASSEAAGGGYEQYF. The CDR3 nucleotides read TGTGCCAGCAGTGAAGCGGCCGGTGGCGGCTACGAGCAGTACTTC.

V usage is TRBV5-1 and J usage is TRBJ2-3; no clear D. The CDR3 is 13 residues long. Germline values: CDR1 SGHRS, CDR2 YFSETQ. Trimming shortened V by 0 bases and J by 5 bases, and 7 bases separated the two germline ends. The CDR3 loop is CASSLEDGDTQYF. The CDR3 nucleotides read TGCGCCAGCAGCTTGGAAGACGGAGATACGCAGTATTTT.

This clone was counted a single time. The rearrangement joins TRBV6-6 to TRBJ1-1; the match to TRBD1 covers 7 bases. Germline CDR1 MNHNY, CDR2 SVGAGI (reference sequence). The J segment lost 1 base and the V segment lost 8 bases, leaving 7 bases of the junction unmatched. The CDR3 contains 14 residues. CDR3 sequence (DNA): TGTGCCAGCCTCATACAGGGGTGGAACACTGAAGCTTTCTTT. Translating gives CASLIQGWNTEAFF.

The rearrangement links TRBV7-3 to TRBJ2-7; D may be TRBD2 (5 bases). V gave up 5 bases and J gave up 0 bases, with 11 bases separating them. This CDR3 region has 14 residues. Germline lookup yields CDR1 SGHTA and CDR2 FQGTGA. In DNA form, the CDR3 reads TGTGCCAGCAGCCCCGGACTTAGCTCCTACGAGCAGTACTTC. It specifies CASSPGLSSYEQYF.

V gene TRBV6-1 combines with J gene TRBJ2-7; tentative D call: TRBD2 (5 bases). The CDR3 extends over 14 amino acids. V shed 4 bases and J shed 1 base, with 11 bases lying between them. The V gene's germline CDR1 is MNHNS and CDR2 SASEGT. Here the CDR3 DNA reads TGTGCCAGCAGTGCCGGACTCACTTCCTACGAGCAGTACTTC. Translated, it gives CASSAGLTSYEQYF.

This clone is large within its sample. The chain uses TRBV9 and TRBJ2-2; D remains ambiguous. Trimming cost V 4 bases and J 1 base, with 14 bases left between them. This CDR3 spans 16 amino acids. Germline V gene lookup returns CDR1 SGDLS and CDR2 YYNGEE. The CDR3 here is CASSSPRTVNTGELFF. Written as DNA, the CDR3 is TGTGCCAGCAGCTCCCCGAGGACCGTGAACACCGGGGAGCTGTTTTTT.

This rearrangement joins TRBV7-8 to TRBJ2-3; the match to TRBD2 covers 9 bases. V trimming: 5 bases; J trimming: 2 bases; junction bases outside the gene matches: 14. The CDR3 is made up of 18 amino acids. Germline V CDR1 and CDR2: SGHVS, FQNEAQ. CDR3: CASSASRVLAGYTDTQYF. The CDR3 DNA follows: TGTGCCAGCAGCGCTTCGCGTGTTCTAGCGGGGTACACAGATACGCAGTATTTT.

The rearrangement joins TRBV15 to TRBJ2-4; possibly TRBD2 for D (7 bases). The V and J ends lost 0 bases and 0 bases respectively, with 9 bases between them. CDR1 and CDR2 from the germline V gene are LNHNV and YYDKDF (reference sequence). CDR3 length: 16 amino acids. The CDR3 DNA is TGTGCCACCAGCAGAGAGGGGGGGGCAGCCAAAAACATTCAGTACTTC. The encoded protein is CATSREGGAAKNIQYF.

As concerns this clone: Other DNA sequences in this specimen translate into the identical CDR3. This chain joins TRBV9 and TRBJ2-2; 12 nucleotides match TRBD2. Germline CDR1 and CDR2: SGDLS and YYNGEE. This CDR3 comprises 16 residues. Trimming took 0 bases from V and 4 from J; bases not matched to a gene: 1. The CDR3 protein is CASSVGLAGVTGELFF. CDR3 nucleotides: TGTGCCAGCAGCGTAGGACTAGCGGGGGTCACCGGGGAGCTGTTTTTT.

V gene TRBV6-5 combines with J gene TRBJ1-1; unclear D gene. Germline values: CDR1 MNHEY, CDR2 SVGAGI. This CDR3 spans 13 amino acids. Trimming pared 6 bases from V and 3 bases from J, leaving 11 bases between. DNA of the CDR3: TGTGCCAGCAGCTCCGATGTGGACACTGAAGCTTTCTTT. Amino acid sequence: CASSSDVDTEAFF.